This TCR beta chain derives from a study of blood T cell repertoires in COVID-19. As for the study in general: Acute and convalescent COVID-19 specimens originated in the United States, Italy and Spain.

TCRdb's table, derived via immunoSEQ multiplex PCR, lists solely in-frame clones and lacks some. Here the sample spans about 320,000 clones, 85% being singletons. Trimming cost V 4 bases and J 7 bases; bases outside gene matches: 16. Germline V gene data show CDR1 as LGHDT and CDR2 as YNNKEL (reference sequence). This CDR3 has 17 residues. The rearrangement joins TRBV3-1 (or the pseudogene TRBV3-2) to TRBJ2-1, with 7 bases aligning to TRBD2. This receptor was identified in a woman younger than 45 who had been exposed to COVID-19. Sequenced sample: PBMCs or T cells enriched from blood (not recorded which). CDR3: CASSRLMRTRFENEQFF. The CDR3 DNA follows: TGTGCCAGCAGCCGACTCATGAGGACTAGATTCGAAAATGAGCAGTTCTTC.